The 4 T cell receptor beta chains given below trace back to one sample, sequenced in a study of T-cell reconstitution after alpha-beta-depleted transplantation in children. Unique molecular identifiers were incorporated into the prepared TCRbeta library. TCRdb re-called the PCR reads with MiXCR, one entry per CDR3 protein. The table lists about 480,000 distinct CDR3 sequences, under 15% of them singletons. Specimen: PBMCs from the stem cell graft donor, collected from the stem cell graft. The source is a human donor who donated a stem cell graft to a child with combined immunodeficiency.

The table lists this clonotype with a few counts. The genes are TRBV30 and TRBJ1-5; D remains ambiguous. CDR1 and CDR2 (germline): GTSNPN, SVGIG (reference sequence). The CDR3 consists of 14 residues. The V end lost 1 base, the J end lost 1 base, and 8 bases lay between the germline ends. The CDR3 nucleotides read TGTGCCTGGAGTGGTGGGTTGAGCAATCAGCCCCAGCATTTT. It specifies CAWSGGLSNQPQHF.

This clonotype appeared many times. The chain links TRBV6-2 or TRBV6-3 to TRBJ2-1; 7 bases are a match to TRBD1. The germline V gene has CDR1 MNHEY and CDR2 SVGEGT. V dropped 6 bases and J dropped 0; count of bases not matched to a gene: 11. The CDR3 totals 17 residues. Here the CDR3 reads CASSLWTGPRSYNEQFF. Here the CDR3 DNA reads TGTGCCAGCAGCCTATGGACAGGCCCTCGCTCCTACAATGAGCAGTTCTTC.

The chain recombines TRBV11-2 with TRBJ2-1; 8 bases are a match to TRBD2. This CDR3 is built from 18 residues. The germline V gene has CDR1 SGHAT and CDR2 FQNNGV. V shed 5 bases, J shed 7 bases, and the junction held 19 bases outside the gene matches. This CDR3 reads CASSARGAGGLPLNEQFF. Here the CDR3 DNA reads TGTGCCAGCAGCGCTAGAGGGGCGGGAGGTCTCCCCTTAAATGAGCAGTTCTTC.

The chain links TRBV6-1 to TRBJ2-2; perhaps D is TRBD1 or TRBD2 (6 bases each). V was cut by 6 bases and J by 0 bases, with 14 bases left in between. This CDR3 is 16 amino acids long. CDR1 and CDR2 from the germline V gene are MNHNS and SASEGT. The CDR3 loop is CASSSGGQPNTGELFF. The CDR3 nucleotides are TGTGCCAGCAGCTCTGGGGGGCAGCCGAACACCGGGGAGCTGTTTTTT.